The T cell receptor beta chain under discussion was sequenced for a study of molecular identifiers for immune sequencing clone quantification. Each CDR3 protein is one row after TCRdb ran MiXCR on the PCR reads. The sample lists 80,000 to 130,000 distinct CDR3 sequences, roughly 38% occurring once. V was pared by 10 bases and J by 4 bases, with 5 bases of the junction left unmatched. This CDR3 comprises 12 residues. Germline CDR1 MNHNY, CDR2 SVGAGI (reference sequence). The J gene is TRBJ1-1, the V gene TRBV6-6; TRBD1 matches 8 bases. This sequence was found in a human donor in good health. Some libraries in this study had Jurkat cell RNA spiked in. The sample comprised naive CD8+ T cells from blood, with Jurkat cell RNA spiked in. Sample subset: FACS-sorted CD8+CD4-CCR7+CD45RA+ naive T cells. The CDR3 region has the DNA TGTGCCACACAGGGGGGTGGCACTGAAGCTTTCTTT. Translating it yields CATQGGGTEAFF.